This T cell receptor (beta chain) was documented in a study of shared clonotypes between healthy human individuals. The CDR3 has 13 amino acids. Looked up from germline, CDR1 is MNHNS and CDR2 is SASEGT. J was trimmed by 3 bases and V by 11 bases; bases with no gene match: 9. How the authors handled the data: Filtering was not the same, since immunoSEQ gave junction-only sequences without quality scores. Generated by immunoSEQ multiplex PCR, the TCRdb table keeps only in-frame clones and is missing some. That table furnishes V, J and clone size, whereas the DNA furnished D and trimming. This sample yields around 550,000 clones, of which almost 97% are seen a single time; approximately 0.06% belongs to the top ten. Study-wide findings and caveats: Generally, naive subsets (rather than memory subsets) showed larger estimated richness.

Donors were Caucasian adults residing in Nashville, Tennessee, USA. Researchers partitioned CD4+ cells into CD45RA+ naive and CD45RA-negative memory subsets. As regards this clone: Its antigen is as yet unknown.

This rearrangement joins TRBV6-1 to TRBJ2-7; TRBD1 aligns across 8 bases. Material for sequencing was naive CD4+ T cells sorted from blood. Stated subset: CD45RA+ positively selected. The clonotype was recovered from a woman in her twenties or thirties in good health. DNA for the CDR3: TGTGCCGTACGTCGGACAGGGCTCTACGAGCAGTACTTC. This encodes CAVRRTGLYEQYF.